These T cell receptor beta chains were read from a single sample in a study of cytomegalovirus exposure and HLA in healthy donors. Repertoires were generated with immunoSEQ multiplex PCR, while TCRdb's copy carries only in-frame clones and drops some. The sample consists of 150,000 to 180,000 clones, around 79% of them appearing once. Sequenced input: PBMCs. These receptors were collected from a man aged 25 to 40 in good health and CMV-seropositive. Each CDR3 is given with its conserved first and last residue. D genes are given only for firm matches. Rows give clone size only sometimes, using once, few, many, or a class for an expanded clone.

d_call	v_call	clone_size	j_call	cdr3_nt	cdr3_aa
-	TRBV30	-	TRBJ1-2	TGTGCCTGGAATTTCGCAGCAGGGGCGGATGGCTACACCTTC	CAWNFAAGADGYTF
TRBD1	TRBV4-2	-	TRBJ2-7	TGTGCCAGCAGCCAAGTGCGTTTTGGACAGGGGCGATACTATAGCTCCTACGAGCAGTACTTC	CASSQVRFGQGRYYSSYEQYF
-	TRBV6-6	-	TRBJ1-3	TGTGCCAGCAGTACCCCAGGGGCGAACACCATATATTTT	CASSTPGANTIYF
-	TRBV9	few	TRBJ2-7	TGTGCCAGCAGCGGCCAATACAACAGGACGTTCCAAAGGGGAGAGCAGTACTTC	CASSGQYNRTFQRGEQYF
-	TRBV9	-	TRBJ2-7	TGTGCCAGCAGCGTAGGTACAGGGAGATCCTACGAGCAGTACTTC	CASSVGTGRSYEQYF
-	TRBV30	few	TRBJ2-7	TGTGCCTGGAGCTTAAGGCCAGGGCACTACGAGCAGTACTTC	CAWSLRPGHYEQYF
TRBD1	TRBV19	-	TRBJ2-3	TGTGCCAGTAGCCAGACAGGGGGCAGCGATACGCAGTATTTT	CASSQTGGSDTQYF
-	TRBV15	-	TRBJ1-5	TGTGCCACCAGCAGAGATCCAAGCCGGGAGCAGCCCCAGCATTTT	CATSRDPSREQPQHF
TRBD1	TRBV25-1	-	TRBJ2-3	TGTGCCAGCAGTCCTCCCGAACAGGGGGCTTACACAGATACGCAGTATTTT	CASSPPEQGAYTDTQYF
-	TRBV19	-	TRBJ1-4	TGTGCCAGTAGTAACAGGGAGCTTGACGACATTCATAATGAAAAACTGTTTTTT	CASSNRELDDIHNEKLFF
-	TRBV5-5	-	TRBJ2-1	TGTGCCAGCAGCTTGTCCAGCTCCTACAATGAGCAGTTCTTC	CASSLSSSYNEQFF
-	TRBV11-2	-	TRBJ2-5	TGTGCCAGCAGCTTAGCTGGAGATCGGCGAGAGACCCAGTACTTC	CASSLAGDRRETQYF
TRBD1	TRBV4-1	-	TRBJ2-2	TGCGCCAGCAGCCTTAGGGACAGGGGGTACACCGGGGAGCTGTTTTTT	CASSLRDRGYTGELFF
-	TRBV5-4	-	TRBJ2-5	TGTGCCAGCAGCCCACAACCCGTAGAGACCCAGTACTTC	CASSPQPVETQYF
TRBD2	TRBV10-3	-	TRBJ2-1	TGTGCCATCAGTTCTAGCGGGGGCGGGGATGAGCAGTTCTTC	CAISSSGGGDEQFF
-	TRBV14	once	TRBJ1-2	TGTGCCAGCAGCCAAGACACAACGGGGACGGGGGACTATGGCTACACCTTC	CASSQDTTGTGDYGYTF
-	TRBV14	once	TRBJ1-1	TGTGCCAGCAGCCTGTCGGGCTTCGGGAAGAACACTGAAGCTTTCTTT	CASSLSGFGKNTEAFF
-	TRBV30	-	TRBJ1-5	TGTGCCTGGAGTGTGTTGGGGGGGCCCCAGCATTTT	CAWSVLGGPQHF
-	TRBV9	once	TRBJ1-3	TGTGCCAGCAGCGCGGTAGGGGAATCTGGAAACACCATATATTTT	CASSAVGESGNTIYF
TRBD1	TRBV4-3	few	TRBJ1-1	TGCGCCAGCAGCCAAGACGGGGACAGGGGAAACACTGAAGCTTTCTTT	CASSQDGDRGNTEAFF
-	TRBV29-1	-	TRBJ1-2	TGCAGCGTTGAGCAGGGCTATGGCTACACCTTC	CSVEQGYGYTF
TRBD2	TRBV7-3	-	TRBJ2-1	TGTGCCAGCAGCCCGCTAGCGGGAGGAGTTTTGGATGAGCAGTTCTTC	CASSPLAGGVLDEQFF
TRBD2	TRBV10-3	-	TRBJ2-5	TGTGCCACCGCGTCGACTAGCGGGGTGGGAGAGACCCAGTACTTC	CATASTSGVGETQYF
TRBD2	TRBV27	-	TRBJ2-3	TGTGCCAGCAGGACTAGCGGGTTCACAGATACGCAGTATTTT	CASRTSGFTDTQYF
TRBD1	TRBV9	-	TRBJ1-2	TGTGCCAGCAGCGTCGGGCGGTATGGGGACAGCTCGCTAGACGGCTACACCTTC	CASSVGRYGDSSLDGYTF
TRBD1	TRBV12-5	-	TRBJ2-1	TGTGCTAGTGGTTTGGGGGACAGGTTTAATGAGCAGTTCTTC	CASGLGDRFNEQFF
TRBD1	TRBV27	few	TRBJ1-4	TGTGCCAGCAGTTCACGGACAGGGGGTGAAAAACTGTTTTTT	CASSSRTGGEKLFF
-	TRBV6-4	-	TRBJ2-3	TGTGCCAGCAGTGACTTTGGTGGGGGCGGGAGCTACTTCACAGATACGCAGTATTTT	CASSDFGGGGSYFTDTQYF
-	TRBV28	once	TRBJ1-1	TGTGCCAGCAGCCCCGGCGGGGATCTGAACACTGAAGCTTTCTTT	CASSPGGDLNTEAFF
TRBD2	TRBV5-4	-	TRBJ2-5	TGTGCCAGCAGCTTGGGAGCTAGCGGGGGGGCCTTAGAGACCCAGTACTTC	CASSLGASGGALETQYF
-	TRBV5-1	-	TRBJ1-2	TGCGCCAGCAGCGGGGCCCAGGCGAACTATGGCTACACCTTC	CASSGAQANYGYTF
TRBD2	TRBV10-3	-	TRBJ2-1	TGTGCCATCAGTGAAACGGGACTAGCCCTAAATGAGCAGTTCTTC	CAISETGLALNEQFF
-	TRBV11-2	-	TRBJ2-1	TGTGCCAGCAGCTTAGTAGGTAGCGGCCGAGCCTACAATGAGCAGTTCTTC	CASSLVGSGRAYNEQFF
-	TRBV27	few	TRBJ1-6	TGTGCCAGCAGTTTTTGGCAGATTAATTCACCCCTCCACTTT	CASSFWQINSPLHF
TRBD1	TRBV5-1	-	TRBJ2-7	TGCGCCAGCAGCTTGGGACAGGGCGAGCAGTACTTC	CASSLGQGEQYF
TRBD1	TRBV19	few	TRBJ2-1	TGTGCCAGTAGGCGACAGGGGGGCAATGAGCAGTTCTTC	CASRRQGGNEQFF
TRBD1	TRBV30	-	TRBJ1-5	TGTGCCTCCCAAGGACAGGGGGGTCAGCCCCAGCATTTT	CASQGQGGQPQHF
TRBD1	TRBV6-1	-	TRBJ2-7	TGTGCCAGCAGTGCGCACCTAGGGGACAGGGGGCAATGGCAGTACTTC	CASSAHLGDRGQWQYF
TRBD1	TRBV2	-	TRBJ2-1	TGTGCCAGCAGTGGCCGGGACAGGGGTTACAATGAGCAGTTCTTC	CASSGRDRGYNEQFF
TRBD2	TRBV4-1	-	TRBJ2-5	TGCGCCAGCAGCCAACACCCGGCGGGACTAGCTCAGGAGGAGACCCAGTACTTC	CASSQHPAGLAQEETQYF
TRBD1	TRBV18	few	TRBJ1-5	TGTGCCAGCCGCACCTTGGGACAGCGGAATAGCAATCAGCCCCAGCATTTT	CASRTLGQRNSNQPQHF
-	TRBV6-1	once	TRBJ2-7	TGTGCCAGCAGTGATTGGACAAACGAGCAGTACTTC	CASSDWTNEQYF
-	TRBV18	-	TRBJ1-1	TGTGCCAGCTCACTTTCAGGAGCGGGGAACACTGAAGCTTTCTTT	CASSLSGAGNTEAFF
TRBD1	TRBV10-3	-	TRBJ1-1	TGTGCCATCAGTCGACAGGGGGTGGTAATAGGGATCACTGAAGCTTTCTTT	CAISRQGVVIGITEAFF